These 27 T cell receptor beta chains were sequenced from one sample in a study of immune evolution from preneoplasia to lung adenocarcinoma. Clones were sequenced by immunoSEQ multiplex PCR, and TCRdb holds only the in-frame ones, with some missing. The sample gives thousands of clones, roughly 84% of which show up once; about 4.6% is in the top ten. Source material: FFPE lung adenocarcinoma in situ tissue. The receptors derive from a person between 60 and 79 years old with lung adenocarcinoma.

The chain carries TRBV5-1 and TRBJ1-6; D is unresolved. Germline V gives CDR1 SGHRS, CDR2 YFSETQ. The CDR3 is made up of 13 amino acids. Trimming took 4 bases from V and 8 from J, leaving 10 bases between them. CDR3 loop: CASSLRTYSPLHF. The CDR3, as DNA: TGCGCCAGCAGCCTCCGGACCTATTCACCCCTCCACTTT. Variable domain in full (rest from reference TRBV5-1 and TRBJ1-6): KAGVTQTPRYLIKTRGQQVTLSCSPISGHRSVSWYQQTPGQGLQFLFEYFSETQRNKGNFPGRFSGRQFSNSRSEMNVSTLELGDSALYLCASSLRTYSPLHFGNGTRLTVT.

The V gene is TRBV5-6, the J gene TRBJ1-3; D is uncertain. The V gene lost 3 bases and the J gene lost 7 bases, with 11 bases spanning the gap. The CDR3 has 13 residues. Per the germline V gene, CDR1 is SGHDT and CDR2 is YYEEEE. The CDR3 sequence is CASSSSSINTIYF. The CDR3 coding sequence is TGTGCCAGCAGCTCCAGCTCCATCAACACCATATATTTT.

This clone is termed large (0.1 to 1%). An end of the junction differs from the germline gene, which may be a read error. The CDR3 sequence: CASSPGTGYEQYF. DNA for the CDR3: TGTGCTAGCAGCCCGGGGACGGGCTACGAGCAGTACTTC. This sequence joins TRBV7-7 and TRBJ2-7, with D tentatively TRBD1 or TRBD2 (5 bases each). This CDR3 contains 13 residues. Germline values: CDR1 SSHAT, CDR2 FNYEAQ (reference sequence).

For the CDR3, the DNA is TGCAGCGTCGAGAGGGGAATAACAGGGAACTATGGCTACACCTTC. It encodes CSVERGITGNYGYTF. The chain couples TRBV29-1 to TRBJ1-2; D is perhaps TRBD1 (6 bases). CDR1 is SQVTM and CDR2 is ANQGSEA in the germline V gene. The CDR3 loop spans 15 amino acids. Trimming shortened V by 6 bases and J by 2 bases, and 19 bases separated the two germline ends.

The chain uses TRBV6-1 and TRBJ1-2, with D possibly being TRBD1 (5 bases). The V end lost 3 bases, the J end lost 6 bases, and 11 bases lay between the germline ends. The CDR3 is made up of 13 amino acids. CDR1 MNHNS and CDR2 SASEGT come from the germline V gene. The CDR3 loop reads CASSEGDSNGYTF. The CDR3 DNA follows: TGTGCCAGCAGTGAGGGGGATAGCAATGGCTACACCTTC.

V gene TRBV29-1 combines with J gene TRBJ1-5; D is ambiguous. Germline V lookup: CDR1 SQVTM, CDR2 ANQGSEA. This CDR3 is built from 12 residues. Trimming took off 4 bases at V and 4 bases at J, with 8 bases between the two ends. CDR3 in DNA: TGCAGCGTTGGAGAGAAAAATCAGCCCCAGCATTTT. It codes for CSVGEKNQPQHF.

The CDR3 is CASSNPPGLNTEAFF. The CDR3 nucleotides are TGTGCCAGCAGCAACCCCCCGGGTCTGAACACTGAAGCTTTCTTT. The chain joins TRBV11-1 to TRBJ1-1; D gene ambiguous. The CDR3 is made up of 15 amino acids. CDR1 and CDR2 from the germline V gene are SGHAT and FQDESV (reference sequence). Trimming took 5 bases from V and 0 from J, leaving 13 bases between them.

The CDR3 coding sequence is TGTGCCTGGGGATCGGGACAAGATAATTCACCCCTCCACTTT. Protein product: CAWGSGQDNSPLHF. The V call is TRBV30, the J call TRBJ1-6; D is possibly TRBD1 (6 bases). The V end was cut by 5 bases, the J end by 5 bases, with 13 bases between. This CDR3 comprises 14 residues. Germline assignment: CDR1 GTSNPN and CDR2 SVGIG (reference sequence).

This chain uses TRBV7-8 with TRBJ2-1; 10 bases map to TRBD2. The germline V gene encodes CDR1 SGHVS and CDR2 FQNEAQ. The CDR3 has 15 amino acids. V lost 5 bases and J lost 7; bases outside the gene matches: 8. CDR3: CASSPERGGLNEQFF. The CDR3 region has the DNA TGTGCCAGCAGCCCGGAGCGGGGGGGCCTAAATGAGCAGTTCTTC.

This chain connects TRBV5-8 to TRBJ1-6, with D perhaps TRBD1 (5 bases). V dropped 0 bases and J dropped 7 bases, with 11 bases sitting between them. This CDR3 is 15 amino acids long. CDR1 is SGHTS, CDR2 YDEGEE, per germline. CDR3 loop: CASSLEGTGNSPLHF. The CDR3 DNA reads TGTGCCAGCAGCTTGGAAGGGACGGGGAATTCACCCCTCCACTTT.

V gene TRBV30 combines with J gene TRBJ1-4; no definite D call. The germline V and J ends were trimmed by 3 bases and 5 bases, with 7 bases remaining between them. The CDR3 covers 12 residues. The V gene's germline CDR1 is GTSNPN and CDR2 SVGIG (reference sequence). The CDR3 nucleotides are TGTGCCTGGAGCTCAAGGAATGAAAAACTGTTTTTT. Amino acids: CAWSSRNEKLFF.

This chain joins TRBV19 and TRBJ1-5; D uncertain. Germline CDR1 reads LNHDA; CDR2 reads SQIVND (reference sequence). Trimming left V 6 bases short and J 3 bases short, with 6 bases between. The CDR3 runs to 12 residues. Here the CDR3 reads CASRAYNQPQHF. The CDR3 region has the DNA TGTGCCAGTAGGGCCTACAATCAGCCCCAGCATTTT.

This clone has a single count. The V call is TRBV7-9, the J call TRBJ2-3; the D is unclear. V gave up 8 bases and J gave up 4 bases, with 7 bases separating them. Germline CDR1 and CDR2: SEHNR and FQNEAQ (reference sequence). The CDR3 sequence is 11 residues long. CDR3 sequence reads: CASPSPDTQYF. The CDR3 DNA follows: TGTGCCAGCCCAAGCCCAGATACGCAGTATTTT.

The chain is built from TRBV7-6 and TRBJ2-5; 8 bases map to TRBD2. This CDR3 is built from 15 residues. CDR1 is SGHVS, CDR2 FNYEAQ, per germline. Trimming removed 2 bases from V and 4 bases from J; junction bases left unmatched: 6. The CDR3 DNA follows: TGTGCCAGCAGCTTAATCGCGGGAGGAGTAGAGACCCAGTACTTC. Its translation is CASSLIAGGVETQYF.

The chain is built from TRBV6-5 and TRBJ1-2; the D is unclear. CDR3 length: 15 amino acids. V was clipped by 5 bases and J by 3 bases, with 16 bases between them. Germline CDR1 is MNHEY and CDR2 is SVGAGI. The CDR3 reads CASSSEPTLYYGYTF. The DNA of the CDR3 is TGTGCCAGCAGTAGCGAACCCACCTTATACTATGGCTACACCTTC.

The table lists this clone with a count of one. CDR3 nucleotides: TGTGCCACCAGCAGGACAGGGAATAATTCACCCCTCCACTTT. Translation: CATSRTGNNSPLHF. V and J are TRBV15 and TRBJ1-6; 7 bases fit TRBD1. The CDR3 has 14 residues. V shed 3 bases and J 5 bases; nucleotides not matched to a gene: 1. Germline assignment: CDR1 LNHNV and CDR2 YYDKDF (reference sequence).

The chain's CDR3 is CASSTEGNQPQHF. The DNA for the CDR3 is TGTGCCAGCAGTACGGAGGGCAATCAGCCCCAGCATTTT. The chain combines TRBV6-1 with TRBJ1-5; no firm D call. The V and J ends lost 5 bases and 2 bases respectively, with 7 bases between them. CDR1 MNHNS and CDR2 SASEGT come from the germline V gene. This CDR3 has 13 amino acids.

Turning to this clone: Sequence at one end of the junction differs from germline and may be a read error. The J gene is TRBJ1-4, the V gene TRBV6-1; perhaps TRBD1 as D (6 bases). This CDR3 has 13 amino acids. CDR1 is MNHNS and CDR2 is SASEGT in the germline V gene. The CDR3 here is CASSRGPGEKLFF. The CDR3 nucleotides are TGTGCCAGCAGCCGGGGGCCAGGGGAAAAATTGTTTTTT.

CDR3 sequence: CASSPGQGGYEQYF. DNA of the CDR3: TGTGCCAGCAGCCCGGGACAGGGGGGCTACGAGCAGTACTTC. The chain links TRBV7-9 to TRBJ2-7; TRBD1 matches at 11 bases. The trim removed 5 bases at V and 3 bases at J, leaving 3 bases unmatched. The CDR3 extends over 14 amino acids. Germline lookup yields CDR1 SEHNR and CDR2 FQNEAQ (reference sequence).

Only a few counts were recorded for this clone. The V and J genes are TRBV9 and TRBJ1-5; 9 bases align to TRBD1. Germline V gene sequence: CDR1 SGDLS, CDR2 YYNGEE. This CDR3 spans 15 amino acids. V shed 2 bases, J shed 3 bases, and the junction held 3 bases outside the gene matches. CDR3 coding DNA: TGTGCCAGCAGCGTCGGACAGGGGCCCAATCAGCCCCAGCATTTT. This encodes CASSVGQGPNQPQHF.

The gene calls are TRBV30 and TRBJ2-7; 12 nucleotides line up with TRBD2. CDR1 and CDR2 (germline): GTSNPN, SVGIG (reference sequence). J gave up 7 bases and V 4 bases, and 11 bases lay outside the gene matches. CDR3 size: 15 residues. The CDR3 DNA is TGTGCCTGGATCGCAACTCTAGCGGGGGGGCGGGAGCAGTACTTC. Protein product: CAWIATLAGGREQYF.

J is TRBJ1-1 and V is TRBV13; D ambiguous. Looked up from germline, CDR1 is PRHDT and CDR2 is FYEKMQ (reference sequence). The ends were cut back, 5 bases at V and 0 bases at J, with 13 bases in the middle. The CDR3 loop spans 15 amino acids. CDR3 sequence (DNA): TGTGCCAGCAGCCGAACAGCCAATATGAACACTGAAGCTTTCTTT. Amino acid sequence: CASSRTANMNTEAFF. The full variable domain, rest sourced from reference TRBV13 and TRBJ1-1, is AAGVIQSPRHLIKEKRETATLKCYPIPRHDTVYWYQQGPGQDPQFLISFYEKMQSDKGSIPDRFSAQQFSDYHSELNMSSLELGDSALYFCASSRTANMNTEAFFGQGTRLTVV.

V is TRBV5-1 and J is TRBJ2-4, with a tentative D call TRBD1 (6 bases). The CDR3 loop spans 16 amino acids. The germline V and J ends were trimmed by 8 bases and 6 bases, with 24 bases remaining between them. Germline V gene data show CDR1 as SGHRS and CDR2 as YFSETQ. Here the CDR3 DNA reads TGCGCCAGTTACCCCCTACCCGGACAGAATCCAAACATTCAGTACTTC. Translation: CASYPLPGQNPNIQYF.

This clone was seen once. V is TRBV4-3 and J is TRBJ2-1, with TRBD2 matching 9 bases. There are 18 residues in the CDR3. CDR1 is LGHNA, CDR2 YSLEER, per germline. V shed 0 bases, J shed 6 bases, and the junction held 12 bases outside the gene matches. CDR3 sequence: CASSQDQGPSGAFNEQFF. The CDR3 DNA reads TGCGCCAGCAGCCAAGATCAGGGTCCTAGCGGGGCTTTCAATGAGCAGTTCTTC.

The V call is TRBV27, the J call TRBJ1-5; the D is unclear. This CDR3 spans 12 amino acids. Per germline, CDR1 MNHEY and CDR2 SMNVEV (reference sequence). V lost 3 bases, J lost 9 bases, and 9 bases lay in between. As DNA, the CDR3 is TGTGCCAGCAGTTTCCTGGGTCGGCCCCAGCATTTT. Encoded protein: CASSFLGRPQHF.

The chain carries TRBV5-1 and TRBJ1-1; TRBD1 might be the D (5 bases). Looked up from germline, CDR1 is SGHRS and CDR2 is YFSETQ. The CDR3 has 15 residues. Deletions cut 4 bases from V and 0 bases from J, with 13 bases between. The CDR3 sequence is CASSLYGTVNTEAFF. The CDR3 DNA sequence: TGCGCCAGCAGCCTTTACGGGACGGTGAACACTGAAGCTTTCTTT.

This clone was observed a single time. The V and J genes are TRBV5-8 and TRBJ1-3; D gene ambiguous. The CDR3 covers 17 residues. Trimming cost V 5 bases and J 4 bases, with 22 bases left between them. Germline CDR1 and CDR2: SGHTS and YDEGEE. The CDR3 region has the DNA TGTGCCAGCAGACGGAGGGTACTCGTTTCATTCGGAAACACCATATATTTT. Translated, it gives CASRRRVLVSFGNTIYF.